This TCR beta chain was captured by sequencing in a study of CD8+ T cells in alopecia areata. Notes on the study in general: Higher clonality than in normal scalp was seen in lesional scalp, especially alopecia totalis/universalis. Possibly because of HLA-related factors, TCR sharing was less clear across patients than in mice. Sequenced scalp T cells also include alphabeta T cells resident in normal skin.

V gave up 6 bases and J gave up 5 bases, with 2 bases separating them. This CDR3 is 10 amino acids long. CDR1 and CDR2 (germline): LNHDA, SQIVND (reference sequence). Alopecia areata patients gave lesional scalp punch biopsies and peripheral blood samples. Extracted RNA was reverse transcribed, and the resulting cDNA served as sequencing template. Profiling relied on immunoSEQ multiplex PCR, and the TCRdb table lists in-frame clones only, not all of them. The sample has 90,000 to 130,000 clones, under 60% seen once. Note on this clone: Its specificity is unknown.

The chain combines TRBV19 with TRBJ2-1; no clear D gene. This clonotype was obtained from a human donor with alopecia areata. Sequencing used NKG2D-low CD8+ T cells sorted from blood. CDR3 residues: CASSDNEQFF. CDR3 DNA sequence: TGTGCCAGTAGCGACAATGAGCAGTTCTTC.